Shown below are 10 T cell receptor beta chains from a single sample sequenced in a study of blood T cell repertoires in COVID-19. Data came from immunoSEQ multiplex PCR; TCRdb stores just in-frame clones and leaves some out. The sample consists of approximately 110,000 clones, around 86% of them appearing once. Sequencing input: peripheral blood. All receptors come from a man in his forties or fifties with acute or convalescent COVID-19.

The chain is built from TRBV9 and TRBJ2-7, with 7 bases matching TRBD2. CDR1 is SGDLS and CDR2 is YYNGEE in the germline V gene. The CDR3 is 14 residues long. The V gene end was trimmed by 2 bases and the J gene end by 3 bases; junction bases not matched to a gene: 5. CDR3 nucleotide sequence: TGTGCCAGCAGCGTGGGGGAGGGTTTCTACGAGCAGTACTTC. Translated, it gives CASSVGEGFYEQYF.

V usage is TRBV11-3 and J usage is TRBJ2-2; possible D gene TRBD2, 6 bases. V lost 0 bases and J lost 7, with 12 bases in between. Germline CDR1 reads SGHNT; CDR2 reads YENEEA. The CDR3 spans 15 residues. CDR3 in DNA: TGTGCCAGCAGCTTAGATGCAGGGAGGAACGGGGAGCTGTTTTTT. It codes for CASSLDAGRNGELFF.

Only a few counts were recorded for this clone. The chain joins TRBV27 to TRBJ2-3; D is unresolved. Germline V gene data show CDR1 as MNHEY and CDR2 as SMNVEV (reference sequence). This CDR3 is 14 amino acids long. Trimming stripped 5 bases from V and 2 bases from J, with 11 bases between. Written as DNA, the CDR3 is TGTGCCAGCAGTCCAACTCTGATCACAGATACGCAGTATTTT. Residues: CASSPTLITDTQYF.

J is TRBJ1-1 and V is TRBV6-5, with TRBD1 matching over 10 bases. The CDR3 has 13 residues. CDR1 MNHEY and CDR2 SVGAGI come from the germline V gene. V lost 6 bases to trimming and J lost 7 bases; unmatched junction nucleotides: 5. The chain's CDR3 is CASSWTGGNEAFF. DNA of the CDR3: TGTGCCAGCAGCTGGACAGGGGGAAATGAAGCTTTCTTT.

This clone was recorded once. The rearrangement uses TRBV11-3 and TRBJ2-3; TRBD2 matches 14 bases. With V trimmed by 0 bases and J by 4 bases, 6 bases remained unmatched. The CDR3 length is 18 residues. Germline V gene sequence: CDR1 SGHNT, CDR2 YENEEA. The CDR3 sequence: CASSLDNSGLAGADTQYF. CDR3 bases: TGTGCCAGCAGCTTAGACAACTCGGGACTAGCGGGGGCAGATACGCAGTATTTT.

This chain uses TRBV19 with TRBJ1-4; TRBD1 is a possible D gene (6 bases). This CDR3 spans 16 amino acids. Trimming took off 5 bases at V and 3 bases at J, with 16 bases between the two ends. Looked up from germline, CDR1 is LNHDA and CDR2 is SQIVND (reference sequence). The CDR3 spells CASSLNTGTANEKLFF. DNA for the CDR3: TGTGCCAGTAGTCTTAACACAGGGACGGCTAATGAAAAACTGTTTTTT.

The chain uses TRBV19 and TRBJ1-2; 7 bases agree with TRBD1. CDR1 and CDR2 from the germline V gene are LNHDA and SQIVND (reference sequence). The CDR3 length is 14 residues. Trimming at V came to 3 bases and at J to 4 bases, leaving 5 bases not matched to a gene. In DNA form, the CDR3 reads TGTGCCAGTAGTATCGGGACAGACTTCTATGGCTACACCTTC. Translated: CASSIGTDFYGYTF.

V usage is TRBV6-5 and J usage is TRBJ1-3; 7 bases map to TRBD1. J gave up 0 bases and V 6 bases, and 5 bases lay outside the gene matches. This CDR3 spans 15 amino acids. Per the germline V gene, CDR1 is MNHEY and CDR2 is SVGAGI. CDR3 nucleotides: TGTGCCAGCAGCCGACAGGGCGACTCTGGAAACACCATATATTTT. Its protein product is CASSRQGDSGNTIYF.

This chain connects TRBV30 to TRBJ1-1; TRBD1 matches 10 bases. The CDR3 sequence is 13 residues long. Trimming cost V 5 bases and J 5 bases; bases outside gene matches: 5. Germline CDR1 GTSNPN, CDR2 SVGIG (reference sequence). CDR3 residues: CAWRQGAGTEAFF. The CDR3 DNA is TGTGCCTGGCGACAGGGGGCCGGAACTGAAGCTTTCTTT.

In nucleotides, the CDR3 is TGTGCCAGCAGCTCTCGACAGGGCCCTACCGGGGAGCTGTTTTTT. Translating gives CASSSRQGPTGELFF. The genes are TRBV11-2 and TRBJ2-2, with 7 bases that match TRBD1. This CDR3 region has 15 residues. CDR1 and CDR2 (germline): SGHAT, FQNNGV. V lost 4 bases, J lost 5 bases, and 7 bases stayed unmatched.